The 21 T cell receptor beta chains listed next were all sequenced from one sample in a study of Graves' ophthalmopathy and Graves' hyperthyroidism. RNA transcripts served as template for amplifying TCR beta CDR3 sequences. Amplification began with first-round RT-PCR using HTBI primers, then second-round multiplex PCR was performed. In TCRdb, the multiplex PCR reads were re-called with MiXCR into one record per CDR3 protein. Among roughly 480,000 distinct CDR3 sequences listed, roughly an eighth were seen once. Sequences were obtained from blood. The receptors here all came from a woman younger than 45 with Graves' ophthalmopathy.

This clonotype was detected many times. The chain links TRBV30 to TRBJ2-7, with 10 bases identical to TRBD1. Trimming cost V 3 bases and J 2 bases; bases outside gene matches: 1. The CDR3 contains 13 residues. Germline V gene sequence: CDR1 GTSNPN, CDR2 SVGIG (reference sequence). CDR3 in DNA: TGTGCCTGGAGGGACAGGGGGACCTACGAGCAGTACTTC. Residues: CAWRDRGTYEQYF.

There are many counts of this clonotype. The genes are TRBV7-6 and TRBJ1-1; 7 bases are a match to TRBD1. In germline, CDR1 is SGHVS, CDR2 FNYEAQ. J was trimmed by 4 bases and V by 5 bases; bases with no gene match: 10. There are 15 residues in the CDR3. The CDR3 region has the DNA TGTGCCAGCAGCCCGGACGCAGGGGGAGGCACTGAAGCTTTCTTT. As protein: CASSPDAGGGTEAFF. Full variable domain (outside the CDR3, taken from reference TRBV7-6 and TRBJ1-1): GAGVSQSPRYKVTKRGQDVALRCDPISGHVSLYWYRQALGQGPEFLTYFNYEAQQDKSGLPNDRFSAERPEGSISTLTIQRTEQRDSAMYRCASSPDAGGGTEAFFGQGTRLTVV.

This rearrangement joins TRBV19 to TRBJ2-5; 13 positions agree with TRBD2. Trimming took 4 bases from V and 4 from J; bases not matched to a gene: 6. The CDR3 spans 16 residues. Germline assignment: CDR1 LNHDA and CDR2 SQIVND (reference sequence). This CDR3 is CASSTGLAGVGETQYF. The CDR3 DNA is TGTGCCAGTAGTACCGGACTAGCGGGAGTTGGAGAGACCCAGTACTTC. Supplemented by reference TRBV19 and TRBJ2-5, the full variable domain reads DGGITQSPKYLFRKEGQNVTLSCEQNLNHDAMYWYRQDPGQGLRLIYYSQIVNDFQKGDIAEGYSVSREKKESFPLTVTSAQKNPTAFYLCASSTGLAGVGETQYFGPGTRLLVL.

This clonotype occurred many times. This chain joins TRBV6-1 and TRBJ1-1, with D uncertain. The V end lost 5 bases, the J end lost 0 bases, and 7 bases lay between the germline ends. Germline V gene data show CDR1 as MNHNS and CDR2 as SASEGT. This CDR3 is built from 13 residues. This CDR3 reads CASSQQLNTEAFF. CDR3 nucleotide sequence: TGTGCCAGCAGTCAACAGCTGAACACTGAAGCTTTCTTT.

This clonotype was seen ten or more times. V is TRBV24-1 and J is TRBJ1-1; 8 bases are a match to TRBD1. Germline CDR1 reads KGHDR; CDR2 reads SFDVKD. The CDR3 contains 15 residues. J lost 1 base, V lost 4 bases, and 4 bases had no gene match. The CDR3 DNA follows: TGTGCCACCAGTGACCCGACAGGGGCGAACACTGAAGCTTTCTTT. Translated: CATSDPTGANTEAFF.

This clonotype showed up just a few times. This chain joins TRBV24-1 and TRBJ1-1; 7 bases fit TRBD1. This CDR3 contains 13 residues. Trimming cost V 5 bases and J 4 bases; bases outside gene matches: 3. CDR1 and CDR2 (germline): KGHDR, SFDVKD. CDR3: CATSGRTGTEAFF. CDR3 in DNA: TGTGCCACCAGTGGTAGGACAGGCACTGAAGCTTTCTTT.

Turning to this clonotype: The junction departs from the called germline gene at one end, perhaps through a read error. This sequence joins TRBV19 and TRBJ1-5; D unresolved. This CDR3 has 15 amino acids. CDR1 LNHDA and CDR2 SQIVND come from the germline V gene (reference sequence). CDR3 residues: CAISQRPGDRQPQHF. CDR3 nucleotide sequence: TGTGCCATTAGTCAACGGCCCGGGGATAGGCAGCCCCAGCATTTT.

The chain recombines TRBV6-2 or TRBV6-3 with TRBJ2-2; TRBD2 is a possible D gene (5 bases). V dropped 1 base and J dropped 5 bases, with 20 bases sitting between them. The CDR3 runs to 18 residues. The V gene's germline CDR1 is MNHEY and CDR2 SVGEGT. Here the CDR3 reads CASSYFAGLGPSTGELFF. The CDR3 region has the DNA TGTGCCAGCAGTTACTTCGCGGGTCTTGGTCCCTCTACCGGGGAGCTGTTTTTT.

This clonotype showed up just a few times. This sequence joins TRBV30 and TRBJ1-1; D remains ambiguous. This CDR3 region has 13 residues. Trimming pared 0 bases from V and 0 bases from J, leaving 5 bases between. Germline V gene data show CDR1 as GTSNPN and CDR2 as SVGIG (reference sequence). Here the CDR3 reads CAWSVGMNTEAFF. CDR3 sequence (DNA): TGTGCCTGGAGTGTGGGAATGAACACTGAAGCTTTCTTT.

For this clonotype: At one end the junction does not follow the germline gene, possibly because of a read error. The chain links TRBV7-2 to TRBJ1-3; no definite D call. This CDR3 comprises 15 residues. Per the germline V gene, CDR1 is SGHTA and CDR2 is FQGNSA. The DNA for the CDR3 is TGTGCCAGCAGCTTTAATTTAGCGTTGGGAAACACTATATATTTT. It encodes CASSFNLALGNTIYF.

This clonotype occurred many times. This sequence joins TRBV19 and TRBJ2-3; 7 nucleotides line up with TRBD1. Germline loops: CDR1 LNHDA, CDR2 SQIVND (reference sequence). The CDR3 length is 15 residues. With V trimmed by 6 bases and J by 3 bases, 9 bases remained unmatched. This chain's CDR3 is CASRMTGSGTDTQYF. The CDR3 DNA reads as TGTGCCAGTAGGATGACAGGGAGTGGGACAGATACGCAGTATTTT.

This clonotype was counted at least ten times. The chain has TRBV12-3 or TRBV12-4 and TRBJ1-2; TRBD1 might be the D (6 bases). V was clipped by 5 bases and J by 4 bases, with 11 bases between them. CDR3 length: 13 residues. The CDR3 nucleotides read TGTGCCAGCAGTCGACAGGCGGGCTATGGCTACACCTTC. It encodes CASSRQAGYGYTF.

The CDR3 protein is CASSPLAATYNEQFF. Here the CDR3 DNA reads TGTGCCAGCAGTCCTTTAGCGGCCACCTACAATGAGCAGTTCTTC. This chain links TRBV27 with TRBJ2-1, with D tentatively TRBD2 (6 bases). Germline V gives CDR1 MNHEY, CDR2 SMNVEV (reference sequence). The ends were cut back, 5 bases at V and 2 bases at J, with 13 bases in the middle. The CDR3 runs 15 residues.

This clonotype was detected many times. The chain has TRBV28 and TRBJ1-1, with 7 bases that match TRBD1. The CDR3 loop spans 14 amino acids. The germline V gene has CDR1 MDHEN and CDR2 SYDVKM. The V gene end was trimmed by 4 bases and the J gene end by 10 bases; junction bases not matched to a gene: 12. The CDR3 region has the DNA TGTGCCAGCAGTTCGACAGGGAAGGCGAGGTCAGCTTTCTTT. Amino acids: CASSSTGKARSAFF. The full variable domain, with the rest looked up from reference TRBV28 and TRBJ1-1, is DVKVTQSSRYLVKRTGEKVFLECVQDMDHENMFWYRQDPGLGLRLIYFSYDVKMKEKGDIPEGYSVSREKKERFSLILESASTNQTSMYLCASSSTGKARSAFFGQGTRLTVV.

The rearrangement links TRBV28 to TRBJ1-6; a possible D gene is TRBD1 (5 bases). V was clipped by 4 bases and J by 7 bases, with 11 bases between them. This CDR3 comprises 14 residues. Per germline, CDR1 MDHEN and CDR2 SYDVKM. The CDR3 coding sequence is TGTGCCAGCAGTTATACCGGGACCAATTCACCCCTCCACTTT. It codes for CASSYTGTNSPLHF.

The chain joins TRBV27 to TRBJ1-5; D is uncertain. The V and J ends lost 6 bases and 7 bases respectively, with 13 bases between them. Germline loops: CDR1 MNHEY, CDR2 SMNVEV (reference sequence). The CDR3 loop spans 13 amino acids. CDR3 DNA: TGTGCCAGCAGCTACGGGCGACAACAGCCCCAGCATTTT. Its translation is CASSYGRQQPQHF.

Many counts were recorded for this clonotype. V and J are TRBV6-1 and TRBJ2-7, with unresolved D. Trimming shortened V by 3 bases and J by 4 bases, and 7 bases separated the two germline ends. The CDR3 length is 12 residues. The germline V gene encodes CDR1 MNHNS and CDR2 SASEGT. This CDR3 reads CASSDSRYEQYF. The CDR3 nucleotides read TGTGCCAGCAGTGATTCCAGGTACGAGCAGTACTTC.

There are many counts of this clonotype. CDR3 sequence (DNA): TGTGCCAGCAGTCCCCTGGACCGCTATTCACCCCTCCACTTT. It codes for CASSPLDRYSPLHF. The genes are TRBV28 and TRBJ1-6; D gene ambiguous. CDR3 length: 14 residues. Trimming cost V 5 bases and J 8 bases, with 13 bases left between them. Germline V gene lookup returns CDR1 MDHEN and CDR2 SYDVKM.

The table lists this clonotype with a count of one. The rearrangement joins TRBV6-1 to TRBJ2-7; 8 positions agree with TRBD1. The V and J ends lost 6 bases and 2 bases, in that order; junction bases with no gene match: 6. This CDR3 has 14 amino acids. Germline V lookup: CDR1 MNHNS, CDR2 SASEGT. The CDR3, as DNA: TGTGCCAGCAGGCGGGACAGGTGGACCTACGAGCAGTACTTC. As protein: CASRRDRWTYEQYF.

This clonotype was seen repeatedly, ten times or more. The rearrangement joins TRBV20-1 to TRBJ1-6, with TRBD1 identical over 7 bases. CDR1 DFQATT and CDR2 SNEGSKA come from the germline V gene (reference sequence). With 2 bases clipped from V and 6 bases from J, the junction kept 13 bases outside the gene matches. CDR3 length equals 17 residues. This CDR3 is CSARLSALGQPNSPLHF. The DNA for the CDR3 is TGCAGTGCTAGATTGTCGGCCCTGGGACAGCCTAATTCACCCCTCCACTTT.

This clonotype came up many times. The gene calls are TRBV5-4 and TRBJ1-2; the D is unclear. Germline V gene data show CDR1 as SGHNT and CDR2 as YYREEE (reference sequence). The CDR3 is 14 residues long. Trimming shortened V by 5 bases and J by 5 bases, and 16 bases separated the two germline ends. CDR3 coding DNA: TGTGCCAGCAGTCCTAATGCGGAAGGATATGGCTACACCTTC. This sequence encodes CASSPNAEGYGYTF.